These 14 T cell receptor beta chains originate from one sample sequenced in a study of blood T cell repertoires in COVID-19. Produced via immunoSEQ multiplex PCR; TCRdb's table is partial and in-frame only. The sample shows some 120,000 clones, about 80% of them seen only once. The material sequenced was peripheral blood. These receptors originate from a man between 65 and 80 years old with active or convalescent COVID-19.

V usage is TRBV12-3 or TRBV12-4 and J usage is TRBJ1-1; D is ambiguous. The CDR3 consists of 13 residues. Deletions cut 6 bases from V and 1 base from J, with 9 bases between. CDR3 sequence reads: CASRVDTNTEAFF. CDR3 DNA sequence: TGTGCCAGCAGAGTAGACACGAACACTGAAGCTTTCTTT.

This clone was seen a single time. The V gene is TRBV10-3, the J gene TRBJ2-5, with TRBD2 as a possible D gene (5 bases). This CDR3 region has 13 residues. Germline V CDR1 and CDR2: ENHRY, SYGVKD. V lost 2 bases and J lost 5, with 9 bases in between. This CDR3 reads CAISERGWETQYF. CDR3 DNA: TGTGCCATCAGTGAGCGGGGTTGGGAGACCCAGTACTTC.

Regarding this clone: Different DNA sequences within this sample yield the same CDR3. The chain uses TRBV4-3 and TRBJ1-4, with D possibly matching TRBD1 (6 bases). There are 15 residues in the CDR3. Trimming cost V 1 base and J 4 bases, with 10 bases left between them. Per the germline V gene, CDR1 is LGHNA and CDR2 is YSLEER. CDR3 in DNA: TGCGCCAGCAGCCAAGGGGGGGGCAGTAATGAAAAACTGTTTTTT. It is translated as CASSQGGGSNEKLFF.

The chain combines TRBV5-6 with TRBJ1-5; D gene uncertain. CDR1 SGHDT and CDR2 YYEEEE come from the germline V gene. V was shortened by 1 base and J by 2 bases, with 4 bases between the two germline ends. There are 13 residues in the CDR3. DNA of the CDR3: TGTGCCAGCAGCTTGTCTGGCAATCAGCCCCAGCATTTT. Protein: CASSLSGNQPQHF. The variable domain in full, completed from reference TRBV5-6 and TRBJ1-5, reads DAGVTQSPTHLIKTRGQQVTLRCSPKSGHDTVSWYQQALGQGPQFIFQYYEEEERQRGNFPDRFSGHQFPNYSSELNVNALLLGDSALYLCASSLSGNQPQHFGDGTRLSIL.

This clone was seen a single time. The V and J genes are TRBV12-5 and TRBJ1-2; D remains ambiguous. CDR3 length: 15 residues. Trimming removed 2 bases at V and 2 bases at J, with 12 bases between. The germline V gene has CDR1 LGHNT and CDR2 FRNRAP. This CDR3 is CASGLSTAPNYGYTF. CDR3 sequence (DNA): TGTGCTAGTGGTTTGTCAACAGCCCCCAACTATGGCTACACCTTC.

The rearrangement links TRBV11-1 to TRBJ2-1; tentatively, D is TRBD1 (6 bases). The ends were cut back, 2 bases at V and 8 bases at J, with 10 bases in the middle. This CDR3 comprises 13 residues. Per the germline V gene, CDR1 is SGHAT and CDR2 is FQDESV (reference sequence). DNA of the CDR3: TGTGCCAGCAGCTTACCACAGGGTTATGAGCAGTTCTTC. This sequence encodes CASSLPQGYEQFF.

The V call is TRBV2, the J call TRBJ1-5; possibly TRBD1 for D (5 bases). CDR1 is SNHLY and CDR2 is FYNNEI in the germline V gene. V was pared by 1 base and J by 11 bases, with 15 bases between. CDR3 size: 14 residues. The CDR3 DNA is TGTGCCAGCAGTGAAGGGCAGGGTGAGAGAGCCCAGCATTTT. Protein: CASSEGQGERAQHF.

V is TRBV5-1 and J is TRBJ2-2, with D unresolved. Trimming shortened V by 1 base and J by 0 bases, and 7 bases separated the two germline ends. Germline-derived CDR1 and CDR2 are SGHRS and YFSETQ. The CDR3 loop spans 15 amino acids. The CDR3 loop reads CASSLTQANTGELFF. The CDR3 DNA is TGCGCCAGCAGCTTGACGCAGGCGAACACCGGGGAGCTGTTTTTT.

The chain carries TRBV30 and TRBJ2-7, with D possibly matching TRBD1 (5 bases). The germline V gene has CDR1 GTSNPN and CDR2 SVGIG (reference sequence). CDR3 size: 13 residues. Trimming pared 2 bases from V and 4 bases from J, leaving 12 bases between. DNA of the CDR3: TGTGCCTGGAGTTCGCAACCAGGGTACGAGCAGTACTTC. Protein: CAWSSQPGYEQYF.

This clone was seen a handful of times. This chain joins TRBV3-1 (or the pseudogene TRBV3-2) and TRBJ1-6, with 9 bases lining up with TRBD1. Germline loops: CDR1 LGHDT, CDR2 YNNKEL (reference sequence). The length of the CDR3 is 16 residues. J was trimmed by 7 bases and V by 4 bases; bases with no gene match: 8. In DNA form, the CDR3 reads TGTGCCAGCAGCCTTGGGACAGGGTTAAGCAATTCACCCCTCCACTTT. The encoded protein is CASSLGTGLSNSPLHF.

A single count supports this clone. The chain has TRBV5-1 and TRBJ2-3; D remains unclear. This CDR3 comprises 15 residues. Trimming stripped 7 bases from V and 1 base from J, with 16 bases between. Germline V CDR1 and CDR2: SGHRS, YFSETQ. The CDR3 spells CASADKPRGTDTQYF. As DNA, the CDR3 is TGCGCCAGCGCTGACAAGCCCCGAGGCACAGATACGCAGTATTTT.

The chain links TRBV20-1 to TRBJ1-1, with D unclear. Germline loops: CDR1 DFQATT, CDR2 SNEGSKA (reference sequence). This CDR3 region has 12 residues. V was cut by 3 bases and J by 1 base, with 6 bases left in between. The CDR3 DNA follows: TGCAGTGCTAGTGTCGGGAACACTGAAGCTTTCTTT. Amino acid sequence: CSASVGNTEAFF.

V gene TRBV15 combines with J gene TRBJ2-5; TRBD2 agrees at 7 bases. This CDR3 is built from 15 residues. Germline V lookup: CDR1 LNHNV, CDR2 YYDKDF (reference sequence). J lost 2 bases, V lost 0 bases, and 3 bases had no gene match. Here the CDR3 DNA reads TGTGCCACCAGCAGAGATCACGGGAGGCAAGAGACCCAGTACTTC. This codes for CATSRDHGRQETQYF.

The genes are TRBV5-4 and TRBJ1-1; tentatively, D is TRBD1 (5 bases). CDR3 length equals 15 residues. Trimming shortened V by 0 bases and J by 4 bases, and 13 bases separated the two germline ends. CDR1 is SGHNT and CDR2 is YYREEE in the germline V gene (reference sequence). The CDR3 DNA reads TGTGCCAGCAGCTTGGGTGCGCCGGGGGGCACTGAAGCTTTCTTT. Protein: CASSLGAPGGTEAFF.